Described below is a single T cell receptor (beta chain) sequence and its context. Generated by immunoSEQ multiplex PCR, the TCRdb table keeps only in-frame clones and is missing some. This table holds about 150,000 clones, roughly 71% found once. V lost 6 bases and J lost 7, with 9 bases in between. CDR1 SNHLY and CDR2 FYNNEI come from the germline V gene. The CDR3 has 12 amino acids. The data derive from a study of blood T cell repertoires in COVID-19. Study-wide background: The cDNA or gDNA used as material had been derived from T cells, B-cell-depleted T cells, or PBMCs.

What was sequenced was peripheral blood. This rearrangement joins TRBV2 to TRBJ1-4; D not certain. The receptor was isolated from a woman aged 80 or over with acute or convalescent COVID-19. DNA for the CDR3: TGTGCCAGCAGGCAGACTGGTGAAAAACTGTTTTTT. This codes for CASRQTGEKLFF.